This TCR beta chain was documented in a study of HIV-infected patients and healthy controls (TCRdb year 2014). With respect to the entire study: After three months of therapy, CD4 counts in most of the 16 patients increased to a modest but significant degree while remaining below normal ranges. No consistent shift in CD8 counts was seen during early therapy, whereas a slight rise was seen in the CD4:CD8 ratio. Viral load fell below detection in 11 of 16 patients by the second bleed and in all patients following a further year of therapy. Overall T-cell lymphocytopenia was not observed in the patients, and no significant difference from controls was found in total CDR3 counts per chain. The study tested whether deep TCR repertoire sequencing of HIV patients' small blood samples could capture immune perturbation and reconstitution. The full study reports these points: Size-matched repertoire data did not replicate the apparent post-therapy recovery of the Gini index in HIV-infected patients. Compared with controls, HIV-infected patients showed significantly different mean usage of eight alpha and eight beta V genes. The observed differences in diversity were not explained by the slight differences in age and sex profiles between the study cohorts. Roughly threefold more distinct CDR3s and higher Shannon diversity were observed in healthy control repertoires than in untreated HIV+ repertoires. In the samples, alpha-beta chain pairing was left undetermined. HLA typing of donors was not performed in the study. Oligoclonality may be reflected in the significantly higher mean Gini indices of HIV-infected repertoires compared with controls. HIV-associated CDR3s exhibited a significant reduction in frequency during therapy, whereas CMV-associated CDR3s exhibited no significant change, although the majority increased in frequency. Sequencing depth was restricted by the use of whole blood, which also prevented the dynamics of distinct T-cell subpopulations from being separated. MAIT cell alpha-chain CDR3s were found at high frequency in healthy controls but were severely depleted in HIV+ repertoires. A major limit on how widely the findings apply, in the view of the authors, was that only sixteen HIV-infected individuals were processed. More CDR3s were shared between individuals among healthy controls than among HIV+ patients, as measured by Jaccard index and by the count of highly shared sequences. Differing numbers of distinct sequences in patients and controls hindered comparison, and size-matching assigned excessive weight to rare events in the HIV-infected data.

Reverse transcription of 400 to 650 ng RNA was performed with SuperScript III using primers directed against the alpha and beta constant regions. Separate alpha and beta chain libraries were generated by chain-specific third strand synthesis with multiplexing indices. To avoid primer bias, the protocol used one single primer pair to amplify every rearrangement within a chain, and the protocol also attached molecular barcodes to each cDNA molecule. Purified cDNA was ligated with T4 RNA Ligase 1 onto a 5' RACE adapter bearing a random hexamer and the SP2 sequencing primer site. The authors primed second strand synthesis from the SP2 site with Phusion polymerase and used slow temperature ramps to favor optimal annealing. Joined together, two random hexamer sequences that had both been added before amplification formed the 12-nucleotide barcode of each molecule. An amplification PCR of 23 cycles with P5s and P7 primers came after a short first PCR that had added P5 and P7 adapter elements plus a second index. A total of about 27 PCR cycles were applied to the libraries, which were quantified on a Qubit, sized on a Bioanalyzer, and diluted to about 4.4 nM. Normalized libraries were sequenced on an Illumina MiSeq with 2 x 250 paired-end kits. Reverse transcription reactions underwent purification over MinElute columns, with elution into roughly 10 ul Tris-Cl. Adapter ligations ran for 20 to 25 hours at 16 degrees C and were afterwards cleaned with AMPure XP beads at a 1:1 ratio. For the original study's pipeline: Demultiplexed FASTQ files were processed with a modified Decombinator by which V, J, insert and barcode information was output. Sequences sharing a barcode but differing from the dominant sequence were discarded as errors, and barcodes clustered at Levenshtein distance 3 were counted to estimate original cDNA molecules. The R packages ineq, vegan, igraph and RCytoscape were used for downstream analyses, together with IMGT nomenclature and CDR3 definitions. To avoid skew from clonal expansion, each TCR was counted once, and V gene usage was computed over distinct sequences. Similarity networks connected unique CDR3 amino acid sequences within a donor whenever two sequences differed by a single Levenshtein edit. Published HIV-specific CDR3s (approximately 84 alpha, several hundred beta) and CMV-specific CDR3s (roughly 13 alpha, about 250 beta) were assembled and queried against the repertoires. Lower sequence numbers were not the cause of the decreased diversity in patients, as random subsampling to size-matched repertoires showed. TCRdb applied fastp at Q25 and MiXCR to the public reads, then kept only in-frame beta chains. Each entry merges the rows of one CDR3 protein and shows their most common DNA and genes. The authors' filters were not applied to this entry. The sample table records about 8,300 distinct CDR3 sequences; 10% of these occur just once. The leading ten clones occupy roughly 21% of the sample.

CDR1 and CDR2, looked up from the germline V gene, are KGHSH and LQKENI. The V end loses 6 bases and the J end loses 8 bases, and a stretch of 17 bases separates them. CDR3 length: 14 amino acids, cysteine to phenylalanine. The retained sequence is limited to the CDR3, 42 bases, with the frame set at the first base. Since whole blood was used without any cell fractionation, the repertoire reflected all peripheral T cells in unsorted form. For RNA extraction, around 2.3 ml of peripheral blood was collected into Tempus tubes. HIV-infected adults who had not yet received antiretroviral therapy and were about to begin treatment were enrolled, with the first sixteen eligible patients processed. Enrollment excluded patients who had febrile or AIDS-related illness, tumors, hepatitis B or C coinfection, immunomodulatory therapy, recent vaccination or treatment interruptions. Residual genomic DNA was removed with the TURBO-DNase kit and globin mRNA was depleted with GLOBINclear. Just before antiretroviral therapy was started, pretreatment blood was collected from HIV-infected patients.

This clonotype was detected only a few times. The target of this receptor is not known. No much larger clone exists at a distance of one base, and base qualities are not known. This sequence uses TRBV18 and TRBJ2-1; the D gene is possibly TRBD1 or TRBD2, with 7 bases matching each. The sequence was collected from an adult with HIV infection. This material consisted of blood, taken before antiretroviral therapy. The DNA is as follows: TGTGCCAGCTCCCAGGGAGGGGGCATATATGAGCAGTTCTTC. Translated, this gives CASSQGGGIYEQFF.